This passage covers 8 T cell receptor beta chains from one sample sequenced in a study of T cell repertoires in cytomegalovirus infection. TCRdb called the reads again in MiXCR, with one record for every CDR3 protein. The table shows 450,000 to 600,000 distinct CDR3 sequences, with around a third occurring only once. The antigens for these receptors are not known. The starting material was cultured PBMCs, obtained from culture after CMV antigen stimulation. The source of these receptors is a human donor in good health (CMV status not recorded). Some clones in this sample may be carry-over from other donors' samples.

The chain employs TRBV28 and TRBJ2-2; no clear D. The germline gives CDR1 MDHEN, CDR2 SYDVKM. The CDR3 is made up of 12 amino acids. With 7 bases removed from V and 6 bases from J, the gap between germline ends came to 9 bases. CDR3 sequence (DNA): TGTGCCAGCACCGTTGGGCCCGGGGAGCTGTTTTTT. Translated: CASTVGPGELFF. Based on the CDR3 plus reference TRBV28 and TRBJ2-2, the full variable domain is DVKVTQSSRYLVKRTGEKVFLECVQDMDHENMFWYRQDPGLGLRLIYFSYDVKMKEKGDIPEGYSVSREKKERFSLILESASTNQTSMYLCASTVGPGELFFGEGSRLTVL.

Only a few counts were recorded for this clonotype. The gene calls are TRBV12-3 or TRBV12-4 and TRBJ1-1; D uncertain. This CDR3 comprises 13 residues. With 8 bases removed from V and 6 bases from J, the gap between germline ends came to 16 bases. The CDR3 sequence is CASGLGLGSEAFF. CDR3 sequence (DNA): TGTGCCAGCGGCTTGGGTTTGGGGTCTGAAGCTTTCTTT.

This clonotype was counted between two and nine times. The chain couples TRBV19 to TRBJ2-7; 14 nucleotides match TRBD2. Germline trimming cut 5 bases from V and 2 bases from J; bases unmatched to any gene: 2. Germline loops: CDR1 LNHDA, CDR2 SQIVND (reference sequence). There are 15 residues in the CDR3. The CDR3 loop reads CASSPGLAGAYEQYV. In DNA form, the CDR3 reads TGTGCCAGTAGTCCGGGACTAGCGGGAGCCTACGAGCAGTACGTC.

The chain couples TRBV28 to TRBJ1-5; TRBD1 matches 9 bases. This CDR3 region has 16 residues. Germline V gene sequence: CDR1 MDHEN, CDR2 SYDVKM. V dropped 3 bases and J dropped 3; count of bases not matched to a gene: 6. The CDR3 loop is CASSLPTGGHNQPQHF. The CDR3 coding sequence is TGTGCCAGCAGTTTGCCGACAGGGGGGCACAATCAGCCCCAGCATTTT.

As for this clonotype: One end of the junction fails to match germline, which may point to a read error. V usage is TRBV7-9 and J usage is TRBJ1-1, with D possibly being TRBD1 (5 bases). The CDR3 extends over 14 amino acids. Germline V lookup: CDR1 SEHNR, CDR2 FQNEAQ (reference sequence). DNA for the CDR3: TGTGCCAGCAGCAACCCTTACCAGGGAACTGAAGCGTTCTTT. Translating it yields CASSNPYQGTEAFF.

This clonotype was seen only a few times. The rearrangement joins TRBV6-6 to TRBJ2-3; D gene ambiguous. The V end was cut by 7 bases, the J end by 6 bases, with 20 bases between. The CDR3 contains 15 residues. CDR1 is MNHNY, CDR2 SVGAGI, per germline (reference sequence). CDR3 bases: TGTGCCAGCAAAGGCATATCAAACTCGGCGGATACGCAGTATTTT. This gives the protein CASKGISNSADTQYF.

This clonotype has just a few counts. The chain combines TRBV6-2 or TRBV6-3 with TRBJ2-4, with D tentatively TRBD1 (6 bases). Trimming stripped 5 bases from V and 15 bases from J, with 20 bases between. CDR3 length: 13 amino acids. The V gene's germline CDR1 is MNHEY and CDR2 SVGEGT. The CDR3 coding sequence is TGTGCCAGCAGTCAAGGGACACGCACTGGGAGGTACTTC. Protein sequence: CASSQGTRTGRYF.

DNA for the CDR3: TGTGCCAGCAGCCCACAGACGGACAGATACGATAAGCAGTACTTC. It specifies CASSPQTDRYDKQYF. This chain connects TRBV7-9 to TRBJ2-7, with D possibly TRBD1 on 6 matching bases. V lost 5 bases, J lost 8 bases, and 22 bases lay in between. Germline CDR1 SEHNR, CDR2 FQNEAQ (reference sequence). The CDR3 length is 15 residues. The full variable domain, in which reference TRBV7-9 and TRBJ2-7 provide the parts outside the CDR3, is DTGVSQNPRHKITKRGQNVTFRCDPISEHNRLYWYRQTLGQGPEFLTYFQNEAQLEKSRLLSDRFSAERPKGSFSTLEIQRTEQGDSAMYLCASSPQTDRYDKQYFGPGTRLTVT.